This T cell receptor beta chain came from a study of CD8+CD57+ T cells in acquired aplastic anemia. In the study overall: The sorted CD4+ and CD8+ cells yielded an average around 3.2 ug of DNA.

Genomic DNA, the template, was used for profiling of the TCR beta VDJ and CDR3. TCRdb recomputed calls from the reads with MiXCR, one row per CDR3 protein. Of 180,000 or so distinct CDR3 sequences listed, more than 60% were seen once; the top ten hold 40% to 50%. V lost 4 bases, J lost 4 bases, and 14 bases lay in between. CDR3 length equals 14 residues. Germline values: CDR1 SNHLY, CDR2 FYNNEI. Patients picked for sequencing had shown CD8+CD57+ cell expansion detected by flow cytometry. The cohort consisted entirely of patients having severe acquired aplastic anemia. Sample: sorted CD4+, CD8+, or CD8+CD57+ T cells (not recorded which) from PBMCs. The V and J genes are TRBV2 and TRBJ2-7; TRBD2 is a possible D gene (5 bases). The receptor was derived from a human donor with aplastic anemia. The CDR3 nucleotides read TGTGCCAGCAGTGTCCAGCGTTCGGGGTACGAGCAGTACTTC. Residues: CASSVQRSGYEQYF.